This entry describes one T cell receptor beta chain. Under the authors' procedure: Reference gene primer amplification gave estimated nucleated cell counts. The repertoire was sequenced with immunoSEQ multiplex PCR; TCRdb's copy has only in-frame clones and lacks some. V and J calls and clone size follow that table, whereas D and trimming were derived from the DNA. The data hold fewer than 350,000 clones, with about 88% observed a single time. The CDR3 has 18 amino acids. The data are from a study of blood T cell repertoires in COVID-19. Study as a whole: Researchers got acute and convalescent COVID-19 samples from the United States, Italy and Spain.

Donors in Cohort 3 who had recovered were those with two negative PCRs, healthcare professional clearance, or resolution of their symptoms. The source material was PBMCs or T cells enriched from blood (not recorded which). The source is a woman in her thirties or forties who had recovered from COVID-19. The genes are TRBV21-1 and TRBJ2-4; the D call of TRBD1 is as the table states it, not checked on the DNA. TRBV21-1 is assigned pseudogene status. The CDR3 region has the DNA TGTGCCAGCAGCAAACCCAGGGACAGGTCAGGAGCCAAAAACATTCAGTACTTC. Translating gives CASSKPRDRSGAKNIQYF.